This passage covers 18 T cell receptor beta chains from one sample sequenced in a study of cytomegalovirus exposure and HLA in healthy donors. The PCR contained 60 Vbeta and 13 Jbeta primers. Using immunoSEQ multiplex PCR, the repertoire was profiled, and TCRdb retains in-frame clones only, with some absent. The sample yields about 110,000 clones, 70% to 75% seen once. The specimen was PBMCs. These receptors came from a female donor in good health and CMV-seronegative.

The rearrangement joins TRBV13 to TRBJ2-1; D is perhaps TRBD2 (6 bases). V lost 5 bases, J lost 1 base, and 12 bases lay in between. CDR1 is PRHDT, CDR2 FYEKMQ, per germline (reference sequence). The CDR3 runs to 15 residues. The CDR3 coding sequence is TGTGCCAGCAGCCCCACGGGAGTTTCCTACAATGAGCAGTTCTTC. Its translation: CASSPTGVSYNEQFF.

The chain links TRBV4-3 to TRBJ2-6; perhaps TRBD1 as D (6 bases). The germline V and J ends were trimmed by 3 bases and 3 bases, with 12 bases remaining between them. This CDR3 has 16 amino acids. CDR1 LGHNA and CDR2 YSLEER come from the germline V gene. The CDR3 region is CASSQGTGSGANVLTF. The CDR3 DNA reads TGCGCCAGCAGCCAGGGAACAGGGAGTGGGGCCAACGTCCTGACTTTC.

The rearrangement joins TRBV5-1 to TRBJ2-2; D gene ambiguous. Germline loops: CDR1 SGHRS, CDR2 YFSETQ. This CDR3 has 12 residues. Trimming left V 7 bases short and J 6 bases short, with 10 bases between. DNA of the CDR3: TGCGCCAGCTCCCAGGTCGCCGGGGAGCTGTTTTTT. Protein sequence: CASSQVAGELFF.

This chain uses TRBV2 with TRBJ2-7, with D possibly being TRBD1 (5 bases). CDR1 and CDR2 from the germline V gene are SNHLY and FYNNEI. The CDR3 runs to 16 residues. The V gene lost 8 bases and the J gene lost 0 bases, with 20 bases spanning the gap. CDR3 residues: CASCAYDRLSSYEQYF. The CDR3 DNA is TGTGCCAGCTGTGCATACGACAGACTCAGCTCCTACGAGCAGTACTTC. Together with reference TRBV2 and TRBJ2-7, the CDR3 gives the full variable domain: EPEVTQTPSHQVTQMGQEVILRCVPISNHLYFYWYRQILGQKVEFLVSFYNNEISEKSEIFDDQFSVERPDGSNFTLKIRSTKLEDSAMYFCASCAYDRLSSYEQYFGPGTRLTVT.

The genes are TRBV7-2 and TRBJ2-7; D possibly corresponds to TRBD1 (6 bases). CDR1 is SGHTA and CDR2 is FQGNSA in the germline V gene. V lost 3 bases and J lost 4, with 13 bases in between. The CDR3 contains 14 residues. For the CDR3, the DNA is TGTGCCAGCAGCTTCACAGGGTTCGGGTACGAGCAGTACTTC. It encodes CASSFTGFGYEQYF.

This sequence joins TRBV29-1 and TRBJ1-1, with D tentatively TRBD1 (6 bases). The CDR3 totals 15 residues. V lost 3 bases to trimming and J lost 4 bases, with 18 bases between them. CDR1 SQVTM and CDR2 ANQGSEA come from the germline V gene. The CDR3 nucleotides are TGCAGCGTTGAGGAATTCGGGGACAAGAGCACTGAAGCTTTCTTT. Protein product: CSVEEFGDKSTEAFF.

The V and J genes are TRBV5-3 and TRBJ2-5; 7 nucleotides line up with TRBD1. TRBV5-3 is flagged as an ORF with uncertain function. CDR3 length: 15 amino acids. The J segment lost 3 bases and the V segment lost 4 bases, leaving 9 bases of the junction unmatched. The DNA for the CDR3 is TGTGCCAGAAGCCCGGGACAGACGCGAAAAGAGACCCAGTACTTC. As protein: CARSPGQTRKETQYF.

V gene TRBV19 combines with J gene TRBJ2-5, with 8 bases fitting TRBD1. This CDR3 is 14 amino acids long. Germline values: CDR1 LNHDA, CDR2 SQIVND (reference sequence). V was clipped by 2 bases and J by 5 bases; unmatched bases: 4. Here the CDR3 reads CASSIRTGYETQYF. The CDR3 DNA reads TGTGCCAGTAGTATACGGACAGGGTACGAGACCCAGTACTTC.

The rearrangement uses TRBV5-3 and TRBJ2-7, with 11 bases identical to TRBD2. TRBV5-3 is flagged as an ORF with uncertain function. The CDR3 is made up of 20 amino acids. V trimming: 4 bases; J trimming: 4 bases; junction bases outside the gene matches: 22. CDR3 sequence reads: CARSLTGTSGHIGGWYEQYF. CDR3 in DNA: TGTGCCAGAAGCCTTACCGGGACTAGCGGCCATATCGGAGGTTGGTACGAGCAGTACTTC.

The rearrangement uses TRBV28 and TRBJ2-3; 16 bases map to TRBD2. In germline, CDR1 is MDHEN, CDR2 SYDVKM. The CDR3 contains 18 residues. Trimming removed 5 bases from V and 4 bases from J; junction bases left unmatched: 9. CDR3 DNA sequence: TGTGCCAGCAGTCCCCCGGGACTAGCGGGAGGGCGCCCAGATACGCAGTATTTT. Its translation is CASSPPGLAGGRPDTQYF.

The chain has TRBV19 and TRBJ2-1; 7 positions agree with TRBD1. This CDR3 spans 16 amino acids. Germline CDR1 is LNHDA and CDR2 is SQIVND (reference sequence). The junction had 8 bases not matched to a gene; V was cut back by 5 bases and J by 1 base. The CDR3: CASSPQGRGSYNEQFF. The CDR3, as DNA: TGTGCCAGTAGTCCCCAGGGCAGGGGGTCCTACAATGAGCAGTTCTTC.

The chain recombines TRBV6-1 with TRBJ1-1; D is unresolved. CDR3 length equals 15 residues. Germline values: CDR1 MNHNS, CDR2 SASEGT. V gave up 2 bases and J gave up 4 bases, with 14 bases separating them. In nucleotides, the CDR3 is TGTGCCAGCAGTGAATATAGGAGCTTTGGCACTGAAGCTTTCTTT. Translation gives CASSEYRSFGTEAFF.

This clone was detected a few times. This chain connects TRBV2 to TRBJ2-6, with D perhaps matching TRBD2 (8 bases). Per germline, CDR1 SNHLY and CDR2 FYNNEI. This CDR3 spans 18 amino acids. V lost 4 bases, J lost 3 bases, and 19 bases lay in between. The CDR3, as DNA: TGTGCCAGCAGTGCGGGAGGGGGCGCCTTTGGTGGGGCCAACGTCCTGACTTTC. Its translation is CASSAGGGAFGGANVLTF.

This clone was observed once. This chain connects TRBV6-5 to TRBJ2-1; D not resolved. In germline, CDR1 is MNHEY, CDR2 SVGAGI. Trimming left V 6 bases short and J 10 bases short, with 13 bases between. The length of the CDR3 is 12 residues. The DNA for the CDR3 is TGTGCCAGCAGCCCTGACTCGGTCGAGCAGTTCTTC. This sequence encodes CASSPDSVEQFF.

This clone was detected only a few times. The chain couples TRBV5-5 to TRBJ2-1, with 7 bases fitting TRBD2. This CDR3 comprises 16 residues. Trimming cost V 2 bases and J 7 bases; bases outside gene matches: 12. Germline V gene sequence: CDR1 SGHKS, CDR2 YYEKEE (reference sequence). In DNA, the CDR3 is TGTGCCAGCAGCTTTACAGGACTAGAGGCCCTTAATGAGCAGTTCTTC. Translating gives CASSFTGLEALNEQFF.

A few counts support this clone. The V call is TRBV5-5, the J call TRBJ2-7; TRBD2 matches at 9 bases. Germline values: CDR1 SGHKS, CDR2 YYEKEE (reference sequence). This CDR3 has 16 amino acids. V was pared by 3 bases and J by 5 bases, with 12 bases of the junction left unmatched. The CDR3 sequence is CASSWPRGEREDEQYF. The DNA for the CDR3 is TGTGCCAGCAGCTGGCCGAGGGGTGAGCGGGAGGACGAGCAGTACTTC.

The J gene is TRBJ1-2, the V gene TRBV9; no clear D. Germline CDR1 is SGDLS and CDR2 is YYNGEE. The CDR3 length is 13 residues. V was clipped by 0 bases and J by 5 bases, with 8 bases between them. As DNA, the CDR3 is TGTGCCAGCAGCGTAGGAGGGTCGTATGGCTACACCTTC. Its protein is CASSVGGSYGYTF.

This clone was seen a single time. The chain links TRBV29-1 to TRBJ2-2, with D possibly TRBD2 on 5 matching bases. The germline V and J ends were trimmed by 2 bases and 6 bases, with 7 bases remaining between them. The germline gives CDR1 SQVTM, CDR2 ANQGSEA. The CDR3 length is 12 residues. The CDR3 DNA reads TGCAGCGTTGAACGGCGGGCCGGGGAGCTGTTTTTT. Its translation is CSVERRAGELFF.